This T cell receptor beta chain comes out of a study of beta chain features in type 1 diabetes. Trimming pared 5 bases from V and 6 bases from J, leaving 14 bases between. CDR1 and CDR2 (germline): GTSNPN, SVGIG (reference sequence). This CDR3 comprises 13 residues. Expressed TCRB transcripts were sequenced after all isolated RNA was converted to cDNA. The repertoire was sequenced with immunoSEQ multiplex PCR; TCRdb's copy has only in-frame clones and lacks some. The sample has 250,000 or so clones, around a quarter seen once. A CD45RO/CCR7/CD25/CD127/CD95/CD27 panel sorted naive, central memory, regulatory and stem cell-like memory CD4+ cells. This clone came up a few times. The same CDR3 can be traced to other DNA sequences in this sample.

The chain employs TRBV30 and TRBJ1-5, with D tentatively TRBD1 (6 bases). This TCR derives from a man aged 25-45 years in good health. Material for sequencing was central memory CD4+ T cells from blood. The CDR3 DNA reads as TGTGCCTGGGGCTCAGGGGAGGGTCAGCCCCAGCATTTT. Translation: CAWGSGEGQPQHF.